The source of this T cell receptor beta chain is a study of cytomegalovirus exposure and HLA in healthy donors. PCR primers comprised 60 Vbeta and 13 Jbeta primers. Assay: immunoSEQ multiplex PCR; the TCRdb copy retains only in-frame clones and omits some. Among more than 100,000 clones listed, 66% were seen once. Study conclusions and caveats: Among TCR beta chains, those listed as cytomegalovirus-associated numbered over 150.

Comments on this clone: Its antigen is currently unknown.

The receptor was isolated from a man younger than 35 in good health and CMV-seronegative. Sequenced sample: PBMCs.

The CDR3 DNA reads as TGTGCCAGCAGTCAAAGCGGCCCGCCAGATACGCAGTATTTT. Residues: CASSQSGPPDTQYF. The chain links TRBV2 to TRBJ2-3; tentatively, D is TRBD2 (5 bases). CDR3 size: 14 residues. CDR1 is SNHLY and CDR2 is FYNNEI in the germline V gene. The V end lost 5 bases, the J end lost 4 bases, and 13 bases lay between the germline ends.